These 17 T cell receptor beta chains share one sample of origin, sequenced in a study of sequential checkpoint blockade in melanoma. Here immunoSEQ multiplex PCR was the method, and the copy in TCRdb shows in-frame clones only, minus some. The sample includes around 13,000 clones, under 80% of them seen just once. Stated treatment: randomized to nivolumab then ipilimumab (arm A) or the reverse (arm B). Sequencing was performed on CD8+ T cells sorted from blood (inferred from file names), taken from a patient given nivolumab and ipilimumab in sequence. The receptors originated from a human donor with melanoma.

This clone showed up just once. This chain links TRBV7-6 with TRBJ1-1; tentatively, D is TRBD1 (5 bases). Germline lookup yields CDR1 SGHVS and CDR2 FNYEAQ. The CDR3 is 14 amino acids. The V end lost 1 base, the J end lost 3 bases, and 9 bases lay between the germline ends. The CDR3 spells CASSLGGTYTEAFF. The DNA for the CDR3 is TGTGCCAGCAGCTTAGGTGGGACTTACACTGAAGCTTTCTTT.

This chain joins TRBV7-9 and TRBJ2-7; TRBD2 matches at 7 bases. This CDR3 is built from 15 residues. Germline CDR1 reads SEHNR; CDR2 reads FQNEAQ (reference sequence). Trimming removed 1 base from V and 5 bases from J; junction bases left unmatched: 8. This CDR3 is CASSLGQRELNEQYV. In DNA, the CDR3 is TGTGCCAGCAGCTTAGGGCAGCGGGAATTGAACGAGCAGTACGTC.

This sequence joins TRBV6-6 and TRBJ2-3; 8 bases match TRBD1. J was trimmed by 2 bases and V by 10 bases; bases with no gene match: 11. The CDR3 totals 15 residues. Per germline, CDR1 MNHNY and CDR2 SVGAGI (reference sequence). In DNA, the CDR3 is TGTGCCACCGATGACGGGACAGGCCACACAGATACGCAGTATTTT. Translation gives CATDDGTGHTDTQYF.

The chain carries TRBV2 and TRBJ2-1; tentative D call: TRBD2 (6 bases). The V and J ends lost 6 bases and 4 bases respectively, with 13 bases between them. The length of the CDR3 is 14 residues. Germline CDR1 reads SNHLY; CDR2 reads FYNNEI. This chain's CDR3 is CASSPGGLYNEQFF. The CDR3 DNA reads TGTGCCAGCAGCCCTGGGGGACTGTACAATGAGCAGTTCTTC.

DNA of the CDR3: TGTGCCAGCAGCACAGTAGGCGAGACCCAGTACTTC. Translated: CASSTVGETQYF. The chain is built from TRBV11-3 and TRBJ2-5; D unclear. The ends were cut back, 5 bases at V and 5 bases at J, with 9 bases in the middle. Germline-derived CDR1 and CDR2 are SGHNT and YENEEA. The CDR3 loop spans 12 amino acids.

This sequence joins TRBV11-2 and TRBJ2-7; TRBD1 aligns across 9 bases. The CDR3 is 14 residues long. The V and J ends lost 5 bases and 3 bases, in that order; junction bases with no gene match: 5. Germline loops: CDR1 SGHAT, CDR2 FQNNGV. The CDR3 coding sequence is TGTGCCAGCAGCCCCCGGGACAGGGACTACGAGCAGTACTTC. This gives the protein CASSPRDRDYEQYF.

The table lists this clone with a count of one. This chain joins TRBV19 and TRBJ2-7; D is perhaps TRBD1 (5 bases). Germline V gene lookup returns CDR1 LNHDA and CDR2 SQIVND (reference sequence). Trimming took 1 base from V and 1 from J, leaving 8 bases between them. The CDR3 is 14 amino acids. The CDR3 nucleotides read TGTGCCAGTAGTATAGGGGGCCTTTCCTACGAGCAGTACTTC. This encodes CASSIGGLSYEQYF.

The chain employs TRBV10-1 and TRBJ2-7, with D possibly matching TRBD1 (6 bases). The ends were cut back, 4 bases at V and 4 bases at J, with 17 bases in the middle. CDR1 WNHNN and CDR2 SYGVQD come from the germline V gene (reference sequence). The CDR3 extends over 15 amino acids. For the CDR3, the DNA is TGCGCCAGCAGTGGTAAACAGAGGACAGATTACGAGCAGTACGTC. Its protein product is CASSGKQRTDYEQYV.

The CDR3 DNA reads TGCAGCGTTGAACCATGGACAGGAGAAGCTTTCTTT. The encoded protein is CSVEPWTGEAFF. The chain employs TRBV29-1 and TRBJ1-1; TRBD1 matches at 7 bases. V gave up 2 bases and J gave up 8 bases; unmatched junction bases: 5. Germline CDR1 reads SQVTM; CDR2 reads ANQGSEA. The CDR3 sequence is 12 residues long. Together with reference TRBV29-1 and TRBJ1-1, the CDR3 gives the full variable domain: SAVISQKPSRDICQRGTSLTIQCQVDSQVTMMFWYRQQPGQSLTLIATANQGSEATYESGFVIDKFPISRPNLTFSTLTVSNMSPEDSSIYLCSVEPWTGEAFFGQGTRLTVV.

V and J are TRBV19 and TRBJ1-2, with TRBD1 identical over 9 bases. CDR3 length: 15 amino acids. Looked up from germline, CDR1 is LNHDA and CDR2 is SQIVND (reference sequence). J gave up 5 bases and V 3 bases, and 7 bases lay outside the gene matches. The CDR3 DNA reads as TGTGCCAGTAGTATTATGTGGGACAGGGTTTATGGCTACACCTTC. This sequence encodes CASSIMWDRVYGYTF.

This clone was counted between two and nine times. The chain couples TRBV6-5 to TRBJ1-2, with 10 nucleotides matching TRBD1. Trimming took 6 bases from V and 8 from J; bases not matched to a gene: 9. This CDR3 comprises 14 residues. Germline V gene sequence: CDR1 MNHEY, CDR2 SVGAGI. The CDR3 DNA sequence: TGTGCCAGCAGAACCCATGACAGGGGGCCAGGCTACACCTTC. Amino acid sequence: CASRTHDRGPGYTF.

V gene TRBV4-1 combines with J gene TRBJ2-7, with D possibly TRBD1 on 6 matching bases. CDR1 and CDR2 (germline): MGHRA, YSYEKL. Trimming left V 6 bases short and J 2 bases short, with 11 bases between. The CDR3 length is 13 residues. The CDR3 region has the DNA TGCGCCAGCAGTGGACAGCTCACCTACGAGCAGTACTTC. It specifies CASSGQLTYEQYF.

CDR3 sequence (DNA): TGTGCCAGCAGCGTAGGGACAGGGGGCTTACAGACCCAGTACTTC. Translating it yields CASSVGTGGLQTQYF. The chain employs TRBV9 and TRBJ2-5; 11 nucleotides line up with TRBD1. The CDR3 contains 15 residues. The J segment lost 6 bases and the V segment lost 0 bases, leaving 4 bases of the junction unmatched. The germline CDR1 and CDR2 sequences are SGDLS and YYNGEE.

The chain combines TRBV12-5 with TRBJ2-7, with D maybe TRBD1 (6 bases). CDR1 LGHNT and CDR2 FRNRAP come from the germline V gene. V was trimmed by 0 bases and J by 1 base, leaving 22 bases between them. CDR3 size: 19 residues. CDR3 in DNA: TGTGCTAGTGGTTTGGTACCTTTCGTCGGACAGTACTCTTCCTACGAGCAGTACTTC. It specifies CASGLVPFVGQYSSYEQYF.

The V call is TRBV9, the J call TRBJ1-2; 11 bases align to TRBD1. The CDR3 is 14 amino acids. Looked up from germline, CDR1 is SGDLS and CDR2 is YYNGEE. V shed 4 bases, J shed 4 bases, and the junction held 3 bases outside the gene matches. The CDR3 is CASSPGTGGYGYTF. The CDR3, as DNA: TGTGCCAGCAGCCCCGGGACAGGGGGCTATGGCTACACCTTC.

This CDR3 reads CASSQDRGSGNTIYF. In nucleotides, the CDR3 is TGCGCCAGCAGCCAAGACCGGGGCTCTGGAAACACCATATATTTT. This chain connects TRBV4-3 to TRBJ1-3; D is ambiguous. Germline assignment: CDR1 LGHNA and CDR2 YSLEER. Trimming left V 0 bases short and J 0 bases short, with 6 bases between. The CDR3 covers 15 residues.

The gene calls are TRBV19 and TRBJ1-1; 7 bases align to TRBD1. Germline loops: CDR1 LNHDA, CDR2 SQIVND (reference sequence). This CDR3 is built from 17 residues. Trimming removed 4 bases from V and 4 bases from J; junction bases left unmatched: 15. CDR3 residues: CASSNRRQGFNFTEAFF. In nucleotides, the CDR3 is TGTGCCAGTAGTAACCGGCGACAGGGATTTAATTTCACTGAAGCTTTCTTT.